Included here is one TCR beta chain sequence, with context. Its antigen remains undetermined. No quality values exist for individual bases; no much larger clone is one base distant. These data originate in a study of T cell changes during pregnancy in multiple sclerosis (dated by TCRdb to the late 2010s). About the investigation overall: The study examined how the T cell repertoire changed over the course of pregnancy in women with multiple sclerosis.

As encoded in the germline V gene, CDR1 is SQVTM while CDR2 is ANQGSEA. CDR3 length: 12 amino acids, cysteine to phenylalanine. Solely the CDR3 DNA is kept, with 36 bases framed from the first base. V is reduced by 3 bases and J by 5 bases, leaving a spacing of 10 bases between them. Libraries were constructed by the immunoSEQ multiplex PCR assay. Imported from immuneACCESS, the table was reduced by TCRdb to in-frame sequences with V and J called. These copies leave out some clones; in studies compared against another copy, an unresolved V gene accounts for under half, and the cause of the remainder is not known. The sample profile shows about 67,000 clones; approximately 90% of them were found once. About 1.5% of the sample is held by the ten biggest clonotypes.

The chain is assembled from TRBV29-1 and TRBJ1-1, with the D segment identity uncertain. Material: peripheral blood, obtained in the third trimester of pregnancy. This sequence originates from a female donor with multiple sclerosis, enrolled in a pregnancy study. The bases read TGCAGCGTTGACCGGGGTGGGACTGAAGCTTTCTTT. This codes for CSVDRGGTEAFF.